This note documents a single T cell receptor beta chain sequence. Its antigen target is currently unknown. No quality values exist for individual bases; no much larger clone is one base distant. Sorted unstimulated T cells and proliferating T cells recovered from mixed lymphocyte reactions were subjected to TCRbeta CDR3 sequencing. Fresh whole blood from roughly ten HLA-typed healthy donors was used to isolate PBMCs. The germline ends are 9 bases apart after V is trimmed by 0 bases and J by 1 base. The germline V gene yields MNHEY for CDR1 and SVGAGI for CDR2. The CDR3 measures 15 amino acids from cysteine to phenylalanine. Of all the DNA, just the CDR3 is kept, 45 bases in frame from base 1. The library was generated by the immunoSEQ multiplex PCR assay. Roughly 9.8 x 10^4 TCR templates per sample were assayed on the deep sequencing platform. Genomic DNA extracted from sorted T cells was used for TCRbeta CDR3 sequencing. In the paper's pipeline: Clonal analysis of TCRbeta CDR3 data was done in the R programming language. Alloreactive CD4+ and CD8+ clones were defined by comparing unstimulated samples with post-reaction CFSE-low samples. Alloreactive CD4+ clones were assigned to regulatory or non-regulatory origin by matching sequences to sorted unstimulated Treg and non-Treg repertoires. In TCRdb, the immuneACCESS table is reduced to in-frame sequences with V and J assigned. These tables do not hold every clone; where another copy was compared, an unresolved V gene accounts for under half, and the others remain unexplained. V, J and clone size are taken as reported in that table, and D and trimming were inferred from the DNA itself. Across this sample there are 100,000 to 120,000 clones, with over 85% seen only once. Jointly, the top ten make up 1.3% of the sample.

This sample stems from a study of siplizumab effects on memory and regulatory T cells (dated by TCRdb to between 2018 and 2021). For the study in its entirety: The study examined how the anti-CD2 antibody siplizumab affects alloreactive T-cell subsets in allogeneic mixed lymphocyte reactions built from human PBMCs.

Results the study describes overall, beyond this receptor: No functional confirmation was obtained for the suppressive function of proliferating Tregs from siplizumab cultures. About 80-97% of proliferating CD4+ or CD8+ clones could not be given a naive or memory phenotype. Because sequences at frequencies below about 10^-5 were poorly captured, only a minor fraction of alloreactive clones could be mapped back to unstimulated subsets. Siplizumab significantly lowered the cumulative frequency of alloreactive sequences that could be traced to unstimulated CD4+ memory T cells. Greater diversity appeared to be present in unstimulated naive T cells than in memory T cells, and a substantial contribution to the alloresponse seemed to be made by naive cells. Among mappable alloreactive CD4+ clones, the Treg-derived fraction averaged approximately 63% with siplizumab versus around 25% in control reactions.

This clonotype was obtained from a human donor in good health. The sequencing input was CD4+ T cells sorted from blood. In this chain, TRBV6-5 is recombined with TRBJ1-1; no confident D gene assignment can be made. The nucleotides are TGTGCCAGCAGTTACTCAGGGCAGAGGAACACTGAAGCTTTCTTT. Translated, this is CASSYSGQRNTEAFF.